Listed here is a single TCR beta chain. Its matching antigen is unknown. The sample comes from a study of long-term antiretroviral therapy in people with HIV. Version v3.0 of the immunoSEQ assay was performed at survey level. Using immunoSEQ multiplex PCR, the repertoire was profiled, and TCRdb retains in-frame clones only, with some absent. Of about 27,000 clones listed, 82% are singletons. The CDR3 is made up of 16 amino acids. Trimming cost V 4 bases and J 0 bases, with 16 bases left between them. Germline assignment: CDR1 SNHLY and CDR2 FYNNEI. Findings and caveats of the study: Regardless of time point, clones expanded before ART dominated the repertoire. Blood was collected between about 2003 and 2017, possibly under older ART regimens.

The sequence was obtained from a man aged 45-65 years with HIV. The gene calls are TRBV2 and TRBJ2-7; D could derive from TRBD1 or TRBD2 (6 bases each). The source was unsorted PBMCs, collected 2.9 years after starting antiretroviral therapy. The CDR3: CASSVGGSLSSYEQYF. The CDR3 DNA reads as TGTGCCAGCAGTGTCGGGGGCAGCCTTAGCTCCTACGAGCAGTACTTC.